This TCR beta chain is from a study of T cell responses to AZD1222 COVID-19 vaccine. General study results and limits: Donors, mostly white British, included more females; clonal diversity was possibly underestimated. Following two doses of AZD1222, Spike-specific TCR breadth and depth rose. Mapped onto spike, vaccine-associated CD4 TCRs spanned it and were dominant at 160-218 and 743-854. Unmutated variant regions reportedly attract nearly half of all spike-specific TCRs.

Method: immunoSEQ multiplex PCR; TCRdb's copy keeps in-frame clones and lacks some. The sample has 150,000 to 160,000 clones; 90% are singletons. As to this clone: Its antigen is not known.

The germline V and J ends were trimmed by 0 bases and 2 bases, with 5 bases remaining between them. Germline V gene sequence: CDR1 MGHRA, CDR2 YSYEKL. The CDR3 sequence is 14 residues long. The clonotype was recovered from an adult who received the AZD1222 COVID-19 vaccine. The V call is TRBV4-1, the J call TRBJ1-3; weak D call: TRBD1 (5 bases). Sequencing used peripheral blood, obtained 28 days after the second AZD1222 dose. CDR3 protein: CASSQEGAGNTIYF. CDR3 nucleotides: TGCGCCAGCAGCCAAGAGGGGGCTGGAAACACCATATATTTT.